The 3 T cell receptor beta chains below come from one sample, sequenced in a study of blood T cell repertoires in COVID-19. Method: immunoSEQ multiplex PCR; TCRdb's copy keeps in-frame clones and lacks some. The sample includes a few hundred thousand clones, around four fifths of them seen just once. The sequenced sample was peripheral blood. Every receptor here comes from a man aged 55 to 69 who had recovered from COVID-19.

V usage is TRBV6-4 and J usage is TRBJ2-7; possible D gene TRBD2, 5 bases. Germline lookup yields CDR1 MRHNA and CDR2 SNTAGT. Trimming removed 5 bases at V and 2 bases at J, with 19 bases between. CDR3 length: 16 amino acids. The CDR3 bases are TGTGCCAGCAGTCAGCTTCATGGACCGGGGACCTACGAGCAGTACTTC. Its protein is CASSQLHGPGTYEQYF.

The chain joins TRBV18 to TRBJ1-4; possibly TRBD1 for D (5 bases). In germline, CDR1 is KGHSH, CDR2 LQKENI. CDR3 length equals 14 residues. V lost 5 bases to trimming and J lost 7 bases, with 14 bases between them. CDR3 sequence: CASSANLGAEKLFF. The CDR3 nucleotides are TGTGCCAGCTCAGCCAACCTAGGGGCTGAAAAACTGTTTTTT.

The V and J genes are TRBV3-1 (or the pseudogene TRBV3-2) and TRBJ2-5; D call uncertain. Trimming removed 4 bases at V and 2 bases at J, with 17 bases between. Germline CDR1 reads LGHDT; CDR2 reads YNNKEL (reference sequence). The CDR3 covers 16 residues. CDR3 in amino acids: CASSLLTVSQQETQYF. CDR3 nucleotides: TGTGCCAGCAGCCTTTTGACTGTTAGCCAACAAGAGACCCAGTACTTC.